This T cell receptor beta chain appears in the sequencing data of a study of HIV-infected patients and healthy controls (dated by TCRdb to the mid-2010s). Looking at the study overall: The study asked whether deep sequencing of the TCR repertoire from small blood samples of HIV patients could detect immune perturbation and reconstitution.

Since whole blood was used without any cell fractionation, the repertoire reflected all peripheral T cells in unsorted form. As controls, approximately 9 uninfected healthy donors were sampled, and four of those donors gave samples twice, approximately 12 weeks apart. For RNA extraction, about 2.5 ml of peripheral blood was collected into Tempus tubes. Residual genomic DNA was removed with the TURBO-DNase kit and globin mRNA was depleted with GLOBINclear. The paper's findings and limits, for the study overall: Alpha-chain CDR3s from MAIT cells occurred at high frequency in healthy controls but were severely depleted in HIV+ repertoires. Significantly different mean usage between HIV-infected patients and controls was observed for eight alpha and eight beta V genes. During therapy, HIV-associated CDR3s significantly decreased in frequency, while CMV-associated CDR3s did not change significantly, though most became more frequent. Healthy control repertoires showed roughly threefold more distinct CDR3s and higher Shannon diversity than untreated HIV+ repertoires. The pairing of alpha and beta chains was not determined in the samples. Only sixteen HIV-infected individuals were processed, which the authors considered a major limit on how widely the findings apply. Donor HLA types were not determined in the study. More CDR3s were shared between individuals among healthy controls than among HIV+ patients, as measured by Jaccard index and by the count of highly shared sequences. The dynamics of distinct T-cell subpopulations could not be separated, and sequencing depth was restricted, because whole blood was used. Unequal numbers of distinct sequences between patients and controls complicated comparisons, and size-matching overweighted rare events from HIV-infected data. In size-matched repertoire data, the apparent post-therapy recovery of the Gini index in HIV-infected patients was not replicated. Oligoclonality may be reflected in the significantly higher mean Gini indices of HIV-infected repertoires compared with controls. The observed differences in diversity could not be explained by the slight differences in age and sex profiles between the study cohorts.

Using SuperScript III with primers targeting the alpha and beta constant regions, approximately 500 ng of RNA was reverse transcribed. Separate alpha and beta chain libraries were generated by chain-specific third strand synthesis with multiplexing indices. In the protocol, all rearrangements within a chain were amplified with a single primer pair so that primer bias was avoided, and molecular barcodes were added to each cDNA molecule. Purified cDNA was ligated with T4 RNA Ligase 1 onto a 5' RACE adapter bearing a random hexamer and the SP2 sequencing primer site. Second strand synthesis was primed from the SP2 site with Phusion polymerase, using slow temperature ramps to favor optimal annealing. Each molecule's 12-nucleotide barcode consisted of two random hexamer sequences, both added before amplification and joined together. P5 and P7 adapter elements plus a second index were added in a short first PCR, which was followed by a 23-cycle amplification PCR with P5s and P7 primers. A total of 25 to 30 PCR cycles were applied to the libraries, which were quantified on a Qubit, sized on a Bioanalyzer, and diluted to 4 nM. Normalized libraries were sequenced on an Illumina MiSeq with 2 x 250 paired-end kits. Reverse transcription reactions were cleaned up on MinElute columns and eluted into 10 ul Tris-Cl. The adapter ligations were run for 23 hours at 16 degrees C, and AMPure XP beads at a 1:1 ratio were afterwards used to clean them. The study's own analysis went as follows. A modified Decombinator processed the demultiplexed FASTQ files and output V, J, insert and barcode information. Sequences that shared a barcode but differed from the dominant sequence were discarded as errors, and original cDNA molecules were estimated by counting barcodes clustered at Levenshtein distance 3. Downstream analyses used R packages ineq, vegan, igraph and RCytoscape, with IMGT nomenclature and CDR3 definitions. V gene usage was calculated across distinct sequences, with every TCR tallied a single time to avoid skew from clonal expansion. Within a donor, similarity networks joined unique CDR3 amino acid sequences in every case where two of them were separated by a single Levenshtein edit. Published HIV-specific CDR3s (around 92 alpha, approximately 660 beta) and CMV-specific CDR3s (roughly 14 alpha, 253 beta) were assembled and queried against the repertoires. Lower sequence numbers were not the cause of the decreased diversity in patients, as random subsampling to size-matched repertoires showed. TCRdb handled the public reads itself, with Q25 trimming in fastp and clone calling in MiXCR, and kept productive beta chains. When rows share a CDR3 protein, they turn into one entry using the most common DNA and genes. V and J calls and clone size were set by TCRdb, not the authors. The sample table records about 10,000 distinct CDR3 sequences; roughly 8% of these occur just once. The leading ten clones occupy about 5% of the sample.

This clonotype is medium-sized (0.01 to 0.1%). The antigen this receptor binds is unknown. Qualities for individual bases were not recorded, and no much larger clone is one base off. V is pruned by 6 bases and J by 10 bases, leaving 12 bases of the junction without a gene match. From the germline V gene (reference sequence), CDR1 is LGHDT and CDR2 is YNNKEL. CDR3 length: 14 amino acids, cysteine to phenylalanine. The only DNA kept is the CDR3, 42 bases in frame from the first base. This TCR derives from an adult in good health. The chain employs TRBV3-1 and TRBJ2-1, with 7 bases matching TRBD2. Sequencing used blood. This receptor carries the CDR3 CASSYGLERLEQFF. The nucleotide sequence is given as TGTGCCAGCAGTTACGGACTAGAGCGTTTGGAGCAGTTCTTC.